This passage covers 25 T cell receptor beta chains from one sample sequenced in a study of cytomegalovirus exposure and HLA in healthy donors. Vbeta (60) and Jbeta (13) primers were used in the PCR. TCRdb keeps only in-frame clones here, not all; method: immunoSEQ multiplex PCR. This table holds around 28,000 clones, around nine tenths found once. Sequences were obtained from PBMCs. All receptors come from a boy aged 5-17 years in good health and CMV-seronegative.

The CDR3 protein is CASSPLSGENQPQHF. The CDR3 nucleotides are TGTGCCAGCTCACCATTATCGGGGGAGAATCAGCCCCAGCATTTT. The J gene is TRBJ1-5, the V gene TRBV18, with D possibly matching TRBD1 (5 bases). In germline, CDR1 is KGHSH, CDR2 LQKENI. The CDR3 is made up of 15 amino acids. V was pared by 2 bases and J by 4 bases, with 12 bases between.

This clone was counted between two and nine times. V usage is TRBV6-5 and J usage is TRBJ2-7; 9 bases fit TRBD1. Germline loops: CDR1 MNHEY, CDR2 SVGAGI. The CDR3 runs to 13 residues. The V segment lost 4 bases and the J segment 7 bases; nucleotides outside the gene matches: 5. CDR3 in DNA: TGTGCCAGCAGTTCGGGACAGGGTACGGAGCAGTACTTC. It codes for CASSSGQGTEQYF.

CDR3 sequence reads: CASSYLREIEQYF. CDR3 bases: TGTGCCAGCAGCTATCTCAGGGAAATCGAGCAGTACTTC. This sequence joins TRBV7-2 and TRBJ2-7; tentative D call: TRBD1 (5 bases). Germline V gene sequence: CDR1 SGHTA, CDR2 FQGNSA. The CDR3 length is 13 residues. V was clipped by 4 bases and J by 6 bases, with 13 bases between them. Full variable domain (missing parts from reference TRBV7-2 and TRBJ2-7): GAGVSQSPSNKVTEKGKDVELRCDPISGHTALYWYRQSLGQGLEFLIYFQGNSAPDKSGLPSDRFSAERTGGSVSTLTIQRTQQEDSAVYLCASSYLREIEQYFGPGTRLTVT.

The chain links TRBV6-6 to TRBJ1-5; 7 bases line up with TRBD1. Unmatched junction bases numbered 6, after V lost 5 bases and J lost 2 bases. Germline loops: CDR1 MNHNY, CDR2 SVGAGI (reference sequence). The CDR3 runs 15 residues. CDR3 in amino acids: CASSGQGVGNQPQHF. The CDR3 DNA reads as TGTGCCAGCAGTGGCCAGGGGGTTGGCAATCAGCCCCAGCATTTT.

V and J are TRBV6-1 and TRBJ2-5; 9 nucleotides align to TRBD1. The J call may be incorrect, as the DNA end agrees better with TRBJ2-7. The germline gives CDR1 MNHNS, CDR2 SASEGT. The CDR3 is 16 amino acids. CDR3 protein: CASSEFPGQGQNEQYF. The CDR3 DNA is TGTGCCAGCAGTGAGTTTCCGGGACAGGGACAAAACGAGCAGTACTTC.

The CDR3 region is CASSLIRDTGELFF. For the CDR3, the DNA is TGTGCCAGCAGCTTAATTAGAGACACCGGGGAGCTGTTTTTT. V gene TRBV7-3 combines with J gene TRBJ2-2, with D hard to call. The CDR3 loop spans 14 amino acids. The V and J ends lost 1 base and 3 bases respectively, with 6 bases between them. Germline CDR1 and CDR2: SGHTA and FQGTGA.

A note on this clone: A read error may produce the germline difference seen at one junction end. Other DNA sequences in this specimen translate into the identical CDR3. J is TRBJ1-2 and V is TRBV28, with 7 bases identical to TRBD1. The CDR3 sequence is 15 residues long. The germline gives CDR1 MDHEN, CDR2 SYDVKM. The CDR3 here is CASKTSGQPNYGYTF. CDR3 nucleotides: TGTGCTAGCAAGACTTCGGGACAGCCTAACTATGGCTACACCTTC.

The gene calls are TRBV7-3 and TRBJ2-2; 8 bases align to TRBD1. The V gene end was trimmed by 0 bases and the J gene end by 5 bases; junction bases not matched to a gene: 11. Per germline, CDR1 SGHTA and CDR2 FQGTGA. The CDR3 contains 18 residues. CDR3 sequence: CASSLTVQGVHLTGELFF. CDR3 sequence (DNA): TGTGCCAGCAGCTTAACTGTACAGGGGGTACACTTAACCGGGGAGCTGTTTTTT.

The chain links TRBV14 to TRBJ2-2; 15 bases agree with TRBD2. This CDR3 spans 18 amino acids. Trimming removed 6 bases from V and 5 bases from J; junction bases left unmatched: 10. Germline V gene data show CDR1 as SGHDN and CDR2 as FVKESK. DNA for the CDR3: TGTGCCAGCAGTCGAAAAGGACTAGCGGGGGGGCGAACCGGGGAGCTGTTTTTT. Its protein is CASSRKGLAGGRTGELFF. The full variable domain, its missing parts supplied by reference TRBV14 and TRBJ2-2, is EAGVTQFPSHSVIEKGQTVTLRCDPISGHDNLYWYRRVMGKEIKFLLHFVKESKQDESGMPNNRFLAERTGGTYSTLKVQPAELEDSGVYFCASSRKGLAGGRTGELFFGEGSRLTVL.

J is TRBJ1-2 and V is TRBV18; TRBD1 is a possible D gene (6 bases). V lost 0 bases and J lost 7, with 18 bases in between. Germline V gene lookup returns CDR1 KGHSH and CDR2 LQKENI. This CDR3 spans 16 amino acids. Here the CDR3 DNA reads TGTGCCAGCTCACCACCGAGTAACAGGGAAGTATCTGGCTACACCTTC. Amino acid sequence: CASSPPSNREVSGYTF.

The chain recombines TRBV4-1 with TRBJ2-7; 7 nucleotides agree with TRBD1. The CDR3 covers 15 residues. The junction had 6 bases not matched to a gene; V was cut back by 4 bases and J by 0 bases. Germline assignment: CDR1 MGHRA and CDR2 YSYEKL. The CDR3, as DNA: TGCGCCAGCAGCCGACAGGGCGCTACCTCCTACGAGCAGTACTTC. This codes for CASSRQGATSYEQYF.

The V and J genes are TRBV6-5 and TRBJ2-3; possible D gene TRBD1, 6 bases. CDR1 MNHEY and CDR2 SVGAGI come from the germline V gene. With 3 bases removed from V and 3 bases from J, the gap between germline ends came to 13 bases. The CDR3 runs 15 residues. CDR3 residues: CASSYTGPVTDTQYF. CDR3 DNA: TGTGCCAGCAGTTATACAGGGCCTGTTACAGATACGCAGTATTTT.

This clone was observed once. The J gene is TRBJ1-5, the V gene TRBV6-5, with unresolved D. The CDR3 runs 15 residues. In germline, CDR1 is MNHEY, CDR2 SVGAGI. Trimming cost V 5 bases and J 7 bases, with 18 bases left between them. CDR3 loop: CASSTLGGLGQPQHF. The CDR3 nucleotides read TGTGCCAGCAGTACCCTCGGAGGGTTAGGGCAGCCCCAGCATTTT.

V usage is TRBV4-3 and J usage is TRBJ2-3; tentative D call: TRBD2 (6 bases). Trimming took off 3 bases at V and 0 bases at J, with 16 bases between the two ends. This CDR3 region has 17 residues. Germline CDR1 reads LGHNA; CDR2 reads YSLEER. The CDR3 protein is CASSQGGPWESTDTQYF. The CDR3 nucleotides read TGCGCCAGCAGCCAGGGGGGTCCGTGGGAAAGCACAGATACGCAGTATTTT.

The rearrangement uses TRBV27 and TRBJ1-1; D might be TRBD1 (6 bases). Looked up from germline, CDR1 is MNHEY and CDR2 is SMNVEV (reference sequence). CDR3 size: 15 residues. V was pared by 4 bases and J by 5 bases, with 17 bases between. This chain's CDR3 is CASSSWRQGRTEAFF. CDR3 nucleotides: TGTGCCAGCAGTTCATGGAGGCAGGGGCGTACTGAAGCTTTCTTT.

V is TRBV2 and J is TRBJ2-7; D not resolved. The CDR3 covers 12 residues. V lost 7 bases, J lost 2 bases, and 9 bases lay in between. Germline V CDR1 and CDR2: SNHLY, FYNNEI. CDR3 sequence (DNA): TGTGCCAGCAATGGCTTGACCTACGAGCAGTACTTC. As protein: CASNGLTYEQYF.

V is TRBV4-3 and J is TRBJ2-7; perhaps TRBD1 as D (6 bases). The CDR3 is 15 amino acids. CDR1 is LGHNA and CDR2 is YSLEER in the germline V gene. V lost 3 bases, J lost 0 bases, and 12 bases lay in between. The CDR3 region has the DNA TGCGCCAGCAGCCAGGCGTGGGACACCTCCTACGAGCAGTACTTC. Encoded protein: CASSQAWDTSYEQYF.

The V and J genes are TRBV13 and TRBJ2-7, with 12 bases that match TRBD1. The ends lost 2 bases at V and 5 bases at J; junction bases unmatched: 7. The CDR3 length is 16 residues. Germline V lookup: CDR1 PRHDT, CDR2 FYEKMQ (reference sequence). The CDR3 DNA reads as TGTGCCAGCAGCTTAAGGCGGGACAGGGGGCGCAACGAGCAGTACTTC. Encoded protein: CASSLRRDRGRNEQYF.

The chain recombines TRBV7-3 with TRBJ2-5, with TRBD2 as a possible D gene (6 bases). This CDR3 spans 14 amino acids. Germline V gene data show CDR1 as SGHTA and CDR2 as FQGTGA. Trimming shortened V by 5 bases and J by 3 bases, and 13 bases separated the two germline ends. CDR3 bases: TGTGCCAGCAGCCCAAGCGGGTGGAAAGAGACCCAGTACTTC. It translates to CASSPSGWKETQYF.

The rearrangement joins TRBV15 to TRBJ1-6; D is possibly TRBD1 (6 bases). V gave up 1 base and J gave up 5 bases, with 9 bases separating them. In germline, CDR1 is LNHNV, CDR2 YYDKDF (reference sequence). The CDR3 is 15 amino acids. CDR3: CATSRVPGDNSPLHF. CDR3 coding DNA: TGTGCCACCAGCAGAGTGCCAGGGGATAATTCACCCCTCCACTTT. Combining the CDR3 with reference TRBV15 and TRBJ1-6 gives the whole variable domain DAMVIQNPRYQVTQFGKPVTLSCSQTLNHNVMYWYQQKSSQAPKLLFHYYDKDFNNEADTPDNFQSRRPNTSFCFLDIRSPGLGDTAMYLCATSRVPGDNSPLHFGNGTRLTVT.

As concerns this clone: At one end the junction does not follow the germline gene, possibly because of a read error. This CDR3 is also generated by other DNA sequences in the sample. DNA for the CDR3: TGTGCTAGCAGGGCACAGGGAAACTATGGCTACACCTTC. This translates into CASRAQGNYGYTF. The chain joins TRBV6-1 to TRBJ1-2, with a possible D match to TRBD1 (6 bases). The CDR3 covers 13 residues. Germline V gives CDR1 MNHNS, CDR2 SASEGT.

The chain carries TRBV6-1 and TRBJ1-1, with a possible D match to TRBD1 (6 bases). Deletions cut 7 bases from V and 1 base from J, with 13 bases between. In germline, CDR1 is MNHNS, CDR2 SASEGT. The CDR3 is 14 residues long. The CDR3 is CASIQGLRNTEAFF. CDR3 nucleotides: TGTGCCAGCATCCAGGGGCTGAGGAACACTGAAGCTTTCTTT.

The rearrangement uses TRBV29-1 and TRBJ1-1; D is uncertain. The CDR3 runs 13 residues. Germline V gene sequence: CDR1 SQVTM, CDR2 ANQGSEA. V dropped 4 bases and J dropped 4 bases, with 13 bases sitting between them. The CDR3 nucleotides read TGCAGCGTTGCGGGAATTTCGATCACTGAAGCTTTCTTT. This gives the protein CSVAGISITEAFF.

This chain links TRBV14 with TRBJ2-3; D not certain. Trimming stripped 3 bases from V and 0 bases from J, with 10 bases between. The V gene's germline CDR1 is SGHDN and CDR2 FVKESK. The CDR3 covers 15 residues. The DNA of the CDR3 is TGTGCCAGCAGCCAGGAGAAGTTAAGCACAGATACGCAGTATTTT. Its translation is CASSQEKLSTDTQYF.

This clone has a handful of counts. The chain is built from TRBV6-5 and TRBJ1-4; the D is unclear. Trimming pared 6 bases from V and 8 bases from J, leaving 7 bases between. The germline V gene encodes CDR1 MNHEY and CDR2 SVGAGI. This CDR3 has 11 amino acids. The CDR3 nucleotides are TGTGCCAGCAGCGCGGGGGAAAAACTGTTTTTT. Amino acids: CASSAGEKLFF.